This T cell receptor beta chain stems from a study of blood T cells in healthy people across ages. Whole-study findings and limits: Lack of knowledge of donor CMV status possibly confounded expanded clonotype changes.

Per germline, CDR1 ENHRY and CDR2 SYGVKD. V shed 10 bases, J shed 0 bases, and the junction held 12 bases outside the gene matches. This CDR3 region has 16 residues. Next came a second PCR, run for about 7 to 11 cycles, which used a sample-barcoded 5' primer along with a J-beta primer mix. Each cDNA molecule was tagged by a template-switch adaptor with 12 random nucleotides. TCRdb redid the calling of the 5' RACE reads with MiXCR, one entry per CDR3 protein. The sample lists roughly 570,000 distinct CDR3 sequences, roughly 29% occurring once. Healthy Russian Caucasian donors spanned ages about 6 to 100 years. Isolation per sample recovered at least 7 million PBMCs. A few counts support this clonotype. Antigen: not known.

This receptor was taken from a woman in her seventies in good health. The chain carries TRBV10-3 and TRBJ1-5; 7 positions match TRBD1. The sample taken for sequencing was blood. CDR3 coding DNA: TGTGCCACGCAAACCGGACAGGTATATAGCAATCAGCCCCAGCATTTT. Residues: CATQTGQVYSNQPQHF.